This T cell receptor beta chain is from a study of T cell clusters in autoimmune cytopenias. Remarks on this clonotype: The antigen is unknown.

Points from the study as a whole: TRB repertoire shifts in secondary cytopenia and chronic lymphocytic leukemia mostly reflected lymphoma, not autoimmunity. No cluster-lack signature appeared between secondary cytopenia and chronic lymphocytic leukemia patients, apparently due to lymphoma masking. No experiment has yet validated the function of the T cell clusters defined in silico.

TRB was amplified by touch-down multiplex PCR, primer pools A and B combined. Reprocessing the multiplex PCR reads, TCRdb reports a single entry for every CDR3 protein and omits DNA. The sample's table shows roughly 10,000 distinct CDR3 sequences. Approximately 40,000 genome equivalents of blood DNA were amplified for TRB. This CDR3 region has 13 residues. The same data also contributed to another study, on T cell repertoires in aging, cancer and after chemotherapy. From that report: Repeat sampling of healthy donors over several months to years showed clear clonal overlap.

Sequencing was performed on peripheral blood. J is TRBJ2-1 and V is TRBV12-3 or TRBV12-4; TCRdb outputs TRBD2, but without DNA this stays unchecked. The TCR comes from a human donor in good health. The CDR3 protein is CASSILVFSEQFF.